The rows below give T cell receptor beta chains drawn from one sample of a study of cytomegalovirus exposure and HLA in healthy donors. Data came from immunoSEQ multiplex PCR; TCRdb stores just in-frame clones and leaves some out. The repertoire holds roughly 140,000 clones, with around nine tenths as singletons. The specimen was PBMCs. All receptors derive from a woman between 18 and 29 years old in good health and CMV-seropositive. Both conserved end residues are part of each CDR3. Fields, in order: J gene, D gene, clone size, V gene, CDR3 protein, CDR3 DNA. A D gene is named only where the DNA matches it firmly. The size field is filled for only some rows; it gives once, few, many or a size class.

J: TRBJ2-3
D: TRBD2
size: .
V: TRBV7-6
CDR3: CASSGDGSGRAETQYF
DNA: TGTGCCAGCAGCGGGGATGGAAGCGGGAGGGCCGAGACGCAGTATTTT

J: TRBJ1-2
D: .
size: .
V: TRBV7-2
CDR3: CASSLSDSLLYGYTF
DNA: TGTGCCAGCAGCCTCTCGGACAGTCTTCTCTATGGCTACACCTTC

J: TRBJ1-2
D: .
size: .
V: TRBV18
CDR3: CASSPRQVHGYTF
DNA: TGTGCCAGCTCACCGCGACAGGTTCACGGCTACACCTTC

J: TRBJ2-5
D: .
size: .
V: TRBV5-6
CDR3: CASSLVAEETQYF
DNA: TGTGCCAGCAGCTTAGTAGCGGAGGAGACCCAGTACTTC

J: TRBJ1-5
D: .
size: few
V: TRBV10-3
CDR3: CAISGADDQPQHF
DNA: TGTGCCATCAGTGGGGCAGATGATCAGCCCCAGCATTTT

J: TRBJ2-3
D: TRBD2
size: .
V: TRBV11-2
CDR3: CASSPGLAIGTDTQYF
DNA: TGTGCCAGCAGCCCAGGACTAGCGATAGGCACAGATACGCAGTATTTT

J: TRBJ1-5
D: TRBD1
size: .
V: TRBV7-2
CDR3: CASSEQGNQPQHF
DNA: TGTGCCAGCAGCGAACAGGGGAATCAGCCCCAGCATTTT

J: TRBJ2-1
D: TRBD1
size: .
V: TRBV5-4
CDR3: CASSLKTGGNEQFF
DNA: TGTGCCAGCAGCTTGAAGACAGGGGGCAATGAGCAGTTCTTC

J: TRBJ1-1
D: .
size: .
V: TRBV19
CDR3: CATSQLMNTEAFF
DNA: TGTGCCACAAGCCAACTCATGAACACTGAAGCTTTCTTT

J: TRBJ2-7
D: .
size: .
V: TRBV4-1
CDR3: CASSPPGRQLSYEQYF
DNA: TGCGCCAGCAGCCCACCGGGGAGGCAACTCTCCTACGAGCAGTACTTC

J: TRBJ2-1
D: .
size: .
V: TRBV4-3
CDR3: CASSQDRDGNNEQFF
DNA: TGCGCCAGCAGCCAAGATCGGGATGGAAACAATGAGCAGTTCTTC

J: TRBJ2-1
D: TRBD1
size: .
V: TRBV18
CDR3: CASSPDRVIYNEQFF
DNA: TGTGCCAGCTCACCCGACAGGGTAATCTACAATGAGCAGTTCTTC

J: TRBJ1-2
D: .
size: .
V: TRBV2
CDR3: CASSAETLYGYTF
DNA: TGTGCCAGCAGTGCTGAGACATTATATGGCTACACCTTC

J: TRBJ1-1
D: .
size: .
V: TRBV6-5
CDR3: CASNLGGGTEAFF
DNA: TGTGCCAGCAACTTGGGGGGAGGAACTGAAGCTTTCTTT

J: TRBJ2-5
D: TRBD2
size: .
V: TRBV11-3
CDR3: CASTPRSGGGETQYF
DNA: TGTGCCAGCACCCCACGGTCGGGAGGCGGAGAGACCCAGTACTTC